These 14 T cell receptor beta chains originate from one sample sequenced in a study of blood T cell repertoires in COVID-19. Using immunoSEQ multiplex PCR, the repertoire was profiled, and TCRdb retains in-frame clones only, with some absent. The data hold tens of thousands of clones, with 83% observed a single time. Source material: peripheral blood. Receptors originate from a man older than 75 with acute or convalescent COVID-19.

V is TRBV19 and J is TRBJ2-2; no firm D call. The V gene's germline CDR1 is LNHDA and CDR2 SQIVND (reference sequence). The CDR3 is 13 amino acids. Between the trimmed V and J ends, which lost 3 bases and 6 bases, there was a span of 8 bases. CDR3 DNA: TGTGCCAGTAGTATTAGTCCTGCCGGGGAGCTGTTTTTT. This gives the protein CASSISPAGELFF. Full variable domain (outside the CDR3, taken from reference TRBV19 and TRBJ2-2): DGGITQSPKYLFRKEGQNVTLSCEQNLNHDAMYWYRQDPGQGLRLIYYSQIVNDFQKGDIAEGYSVSREKKESFPLTVTSAQKNPTAFYLCASSISPAGELFFGEGSRLTVL.

This clone has ten or more counts. V and J are TRBV28 and TRBJ1-2; tentatively, D is TRBD1 (5 bases). V gave up 1 base and J gave up 2 bases, with 11 bases separating them. Germline V gives CDR1 MDHEN, CDR2 SYDVKM. The CDR3 totals 15 residues. The CDR3 DNA reads as TGTGCCAGCAGTTTATTAGACAGAAAAAACTATGGCTACACCTTC. This sequence encodes CASSLLDRKNYGYTF.

The V call is TRBV5-5, the J call TRBJ2-7, with 7 positions matching TRBD2. Germline V CDR1 and CDR2: SGHKS, YYEKEE (reference sequence). V gave up 2 bases and J gave up 2 bases; unmatched junction bases: 7. The CDR3 runs 15 residues. The CDR3 loop is CASSFGMAGAYEQYF. In nucleotides, the CDR3 is TGTGCCAGCAGCTTTGGGATGGCGGGGGCCTACGAGCAGTACTTC.

The CDR3 region is CATRPGQGFYGYTF. CDR3 DNA: TGTGCCACCCGCCCGGGACAGGGGTTTTATGGCTACACCTTC. The rearrangement uses TRBV19 and TRBJ1-2; the match to TRBD1 covers 10 bases. Germline V gene lookup returns CDR1 LNHDA and CDR2 SQIVND (reference sequence). J was trimmed by 5 bases and V by 10 bases; bases with no gene match: 10. This CDR3 is 14 amino acids long.

In its sample, this clone was seen once. J is TRBJ2-1 and V is TRBV7-9, with 9 bases fitting TRBD2. CDR1 and CDR2 from the germline V gene are SEHNR and FQNEAQ (reference sequence). The CDR3 is 16 residues long. Germline trimming cut 5 bases from V and 8 bases from J; bases unmatched to any gene: 13. CDR3 sequence (DNA): TGTGCCAGCAGCCCCCGCGGGGGGGTCGCAGCAGATGAGCAGTTCTTC. Translated: CASSPRGGVAADEQFF.

The chain carries TRBV19 and TRBJ2-2; TRBD2 is a possible D gene (5 bases). The CDR3 runs 14 residues. The V gene's germline CDR1 is LNHDA and CDR2 SQIVND (reference sequence). V was trimmed by 7 bases and J by 1 base, leaving 10 bases between them. CDR3 protein: CASTQAVNTGELFF. CDR3 sequence (DNA): TGTGCCAGTACCCAAGCGGTGAACACCGGGGAGCTGTTTTTT.

The rearrangement uses TRBV27 and TRBJ2-7; possible D gene TRBD2, 5 bases. The CDR3 consists of 15 residues. Germline V gene lookup returns CDR1 MNHEY and CDR2 SMNVEV (reference sequence). The V end lost 5 bases, the J end lost 5 bases, and 19 bases lay between the germline ends. The CDR3 reads CASSRRELVGDEQYF. CDR3 nucleotides: TGTGCCAGCAGTAGAAGGGAACTCGTCGGGGACGAGCAGTACTTC.

The chain couples TRBV4-3 to TRBJ2-1, with D tentatively TRBD1 (6 bases). Trimming cost V 0 bases and J 9 bases, with 9 bases left between them. Germline-derived CDR1 and CDR2 are LGHNA and YSLEER. This CDR3 has 13 amino acids. CDR3 amino acids: CASSQDGGFEQFF. In nucleotides, the CDR3 is TGCGCCAGCAGCCAAGATGGGGGCTTTGAGCAGTTCTTC.

This chain links TRBV10-3 with TRBJ1-5, with TRBD1 matching over 7 bases. Germline V gene lookup returns CDR1 ENHRY and CDR2 SYGVKD. Germline trimming cut 4 bases from V and 6 bases from J; bases unmatched to any gene: 6. The CDR3 runs 14 residues. The CDR3 is CAISGTGDGQPQHF. The CDR3 region has the DNA TGTGCCATCAGTGGGACAGGAGACGGTCAGCCCCAGCATTTT.

The chain carries TRBV7-2 and TRBJ2-1; 13 nucleotides match TRBD2. V lost 2 bases and J lost 4; bases outside the gene matches: 5. The length of the CDR3 is 17 residues. Germline-derived CDR1 and CDR2 are SGHTA and FQGNSA. Here the CDR3 reads CASSLRLAGGDYNEQFF. The CDR3 DNA is TGTGCCAGCAGCTTAAGACTAGCGGGGGGTGATTACAATGAGCAGTTCTTC.

This chain joins TRBV28 and TRBJ2-7; 10 nucleotides match TRBD2. This CDR3 has 16 residues. The V gene's germline CDR1 is MDHEN and CDR2 SYDVKM. The ends lost 3 bases at V and 0 bases at J; junction bases unmatched: 5. CDR3 sequence (DNA): TGTGCCAGCAGTTTTTCACTAGCGGGACTCTCCTACGAGCAGTACTTC. This codes for CASSFSLAGLSYEQYF.

This chain joins TRBV7-9 and TRBJ2-3; D is uncertain. The CDR3 runs to 11 residues. Trimming took off 8 bases at V and 3 bases at J, with 6 bases between the two ends. The V gene's germline CDR1 is SEHNR and CDR2 FQNEAQ (reference sequence). CDR3 sequence: CASCDTDTQYF. Written as DNA, the CDR3 is TGTGCCAGCTGCGATACAGATACGCAGTATTTT. Using reference TRBV7-9 and TRBJ2-3 for the parts outside the CDR3, the full variable domain is DTGVSQNPRHKITKRGQNVTFRCDPISEHNRLYWYRQTLGQGPEFLTYFQNEAQLEKSRLLSDRFSAERPKGSFSTLEIQRTEQGDSAMYLCASCDTDTQYFGPGTRLTVL.

The chain joins TRBV7-2 to TRBJ1-1, with 10 bases fitting TRBD1. The ends lost 5 bases at V and 0 bases at J; junction bases unmatched: 15. The CDR3 extends over 19 amino acids. Germline CDR1 is SGHTA and CDR2 is FQGNSA. The CDR3 spells CASSPTGTGVGRVNTEAFF. CDR3 in DNA: TGTGCCAGCAGCCCAACCGGGACAGGGGTTGGTCGGGTGAACACTGAAGCTTTCTTT.

V gene TRBV28 combines with J gene TRBJ1-1; D uncertain. V was trimmed by 8 bases and J by 8 bases, leaving 12 bases between them. The CDR3 is 11 residues long. Germline CDR1 is MDHEN and CDR2 is SYDVKM. CDR3 region: CASGPGREAFF. CDR3 nucleotides: TGTGCCAGCGGTCCCGGTCGGGAAGCTTTCTTT. Looking up the rest from reference TRBV28 and TRBJ1-1 gives the full variable domain: DVKVTQSSRYLVKRTGEKVFLECVQDMDHENMFWYRQDPGLGLRLIYFSYDVKMKEKGDIPEGYSVSREKKERFSLILESASTNQTSMYLCASGPGREAFFGQGTRLTVV.